A single sample gave rise to the 18 T cell receptor beta chains below, sequenced in a study of blood T cell repertoires in COVID-19. Sequenced by immunoSEQ multiplex PCR; TCRdb stores in-frame clones only, minus some. The data show about 120,000 clones, with roughly 88% seen just once and 8% to 9.5% held by the top ten. Specimen: peripheral blood. Receptor source: a woman between 65 and 79 years old who had recovered from COVID-19.

The chain recombines TRBV2 with TRBJ1-2; TRBD1 agrees at 8 bases. Losses at the gene ends were 1 base for V and 11 bases for J; bases not matched to a gene: 9. Germline-derived CDR1 and CDR2 are SNHLY and FYNNEI. The CDR3 totals 14 residues. DNA of the CDR3: TGTGCCAGCAGTGAAGAACAGGGGGGGACGGGGTACACCTTC. Its protein product is CASSEEQGGTGYTF.

This chain links TRBV7-3 with TRBJ2-5, with 11 bases fitting TRBD2. The germline V gene has CDR1 SGHTA and CDR2 FQGTGA. With V trimmed by 5 bases and J by 5 bases, 10 bases remained unmatched. The CDR3 is 16 amino acids. CDR3 loop: CASSPKGTSGYETQYF. CDR3 sequence (DNA): TGTGCCAGCAGCCCTAAGGGGACTAGCGGTTATGAGACCCAGTACTTC.

CDR3 in DNA: TGTGCCAGCAGGTTACAGGGGGACTACAATCAGCCCCAGCATTTT. Protein sequence: CASRLQGDYNQPQHF. This sequence joins TRBV6-5 and TRBJ1-5; 8 bases are a match to TRBD1. This CDR3 region has 15 residues. Germline CDR1 and CDR2: MNHEY and SVGAGI. V lost 6 bases, J lost 3 bases, and 7 bases stayed unmatched.

CDR3 nucleotides: TGTGCCAGCAGCCAATCCGGGACAGCTAAAAGCTGGGCACTGTTTTTT. It translates to CASSQSGTAKSWALFF. The genes are TRBV3-1 (or the pseudogene TRBV3-2) and TRBJ1-4; 7 bases agree with TRBD1. Germline CDR1 and CDR2: LGHDT and YNNKEL (reference sequence). With 2 bases clipped from V and 13 bases from J, the junction kept 16 bases outside the gene matches. The CDR3 consists of 16 residues.

This clone was recorded once. The chain recombines TRBV7-9 with TRBJ1-4; no clear D. Germline-derived CDR1 and CDR2 are SEHNR and FQNEAQ (reference sequence). V was pared by 5 bases and J by 4 bases, with 14 bases between. CDR3 length equals 15 residues. CDR3 amino acids: CASSPQNGDNEKLFF. CDR3 nucleotides: TGTGCCAGCAGCCCCCAGAACGGAGATAATGAAAAACTGTTTTTT.

This chain connects TRBV10-3 to TRBJ2-7; no clear D. With 2 bases removed from V and 6 bases from J, the gap between germline ends came to 8 bases. Looked up from germline, CDR1 is ENHRY and CDR2 is SYGVKD. The CDR3 contains 12 residues. CDR3 sequence (DNA): TGTGCCATCAGTGAGAGAGGATCCGAGCAGTACTTC. Encoded protein: CAISERGSEQYF.

This clone has only one observation. The chain links TRBV19 to TRBJ2-5; 13 bases are a match to TRBD2. The CDR3 is 19 amino acids. V lost 2 bases, J lost 2 bases, and 11 bases stayed unmatched. From germline, CDR1 is LNHDA and CDR2 SQIVND (reference sequence). The CDR3 loop is CASSITSGGARIGQETQYF. CDR3 bases: TGTGCCAGTAGTATAACTAGCGGGGGGGCCAGGATAGGGCAAGAGACCCAGTACTTC.

The chain employs TRBV3-1 (or the pseudogene TRBV3-2) and TRBJ2-1; D gene unclear. CDR3 length equals 16 residues. Trimming took off 4 bases at V and 4 bases at J, with 17 bases between the two ends. Per the germline V gene, CDR1 is LGHDT and CDR2 is YNNKEL (reference sequence). The CDR3 DNA sequence: TGTGCCAGCAGCCCCGGCGGCTTACCACTTTACAATGAGCAGTTCTTC. This encodes CASSPGGLPLYNEQFF.

This chain links TRBV18 with TRBJ2-1, with 7 bases identical to TRBD2. Trimming cost V 3 bases and J 0 bases; bases outside gene matches: 8. This CDR3 is built from 17 residues. Germline V gene lookup returns CDR1 KGHSH and CDR2 LQKENI. CDR3: CASSPYSGAGSYNEQFF. CDR3 in DNA: TGTGCCAGCTCACCTTACAGCGGGGCCGGCTCCTACAATGAGCAGTTCTTC.

The V gene is TRBV29-1, the J gene TRBJ2-7; 13 bases match TRBD2. The CDR3 runs to 14 residues. The trim removed 4 bases at V and 2 bases at J, leaving 2 bases unmatched. The germline V gene encodes CDR1 SQVTM and CDR2 ANQGSEA. In DNA, the CDR3 is TGCAGCGTTGCAGGACTAGCGGGAGCCTACGAGCAGTACTTC. Protein sequence: CSVAGLAGAYEQYF.

V gene TRBV5-8 combines with J gene TRBJ2-1, with 12 bases fitting TRBD2. This CDR3 comprises 18 residues. Germline CDR1 and CDR2: SGHTS and YDEGEE. Trimming took 7 bases from V and 3 from J; bases not matched to a gene: 14. In nucleotides, the CDR3 is TGTGCCAGCCGCTCACTAGCGGGAGGTCGTTCCATCTACAATGAGCAGTTCTTC. It encodes CASRSLAGGRSIYNEQFF.

J is TRBJ2-7 and V is TRBV4-3, with D perhaps TRBD1 (6 bases). V was shortened by 1 base and J by 6 bases, with 16 bases between the two germline ends. CDR3 size: 15 residues. In germline, CDR1 is LGHNA, CDR2 YSLEER. The CDR3 coding sequence is TGCGCCAGCAGCCAAGGGCTCGGACAGCTCCCCGAGCAGTACTTC. This gives the protein CASSQGLGQLPEQYF.

This sequence joins TRBV28 and TRBJ2-7, with unresolved D. Germline V lookup: CDR1 MDHEN, CDR2 SYDVKM. V lost 2 bases and J 3 bases, leaving 8 bases between the germline ends. The CDR3 totals 13 residues. In DNA form, the CDR3 reads TGTGCCAGCAGTTTAGGGCACTTCTACGAGCAGTACTTC. Protein: CASSLGHFYEQYF.

V is TRBV5-6 and J is TRBJ2-2; D possibly corresponds to TRBD1 (5 bases). This CDR3 spans 17 amino acids. Germline V gene sequence: CDR1 SGHDT, CDR2 YYEEEE. V was cut by 1 base and J by 1 base, with 14 bases left in between. CDR3 nucleotide sequence: TGTGCCAGCAGCTTGCTCTCAGGGCGGTGGAACACCGGGGAGCTGTTTTTT. Protein sequence: CASSLLSGRWNTGELFF.

The CDR3 bases are TGTGCCAGTAGTAGGGTTAGCGACCCGAGCTCCTACAATGAGCAGTTCTTC. Translating gives CASSRVSDPSSYNEQFF. The genes are TRBV19 and TRBJ2-1; possibly TRBD2 for D (5 bases). CDR3 length: 17 residues. The V end was cut by 4 bases, the J end by 0 bases, with 16 bases between. Germline CDR1 LNHDA, CDR2 SQIVND (reference sequence).

The chain carries TRBV29-1 and TRBJ2-5; TRBD2 matches 10 bases. The J segment lost 1 base and the V segment lost 3 bases, leaving 8 bases of the junction unmatched. The CDR3 length is 16 residues. Germline values: CDR1 SQVTM, CDR2 ANQGSEA. This CDR3 is CSVEVAGGWSQETQYF. CDR3 coding DNA: TGCAGCGTTGAGGTAGCGGGGGGCTGGAGCCAAGAGACCCAGTACTTC.

This clone has a single count. The chain employs TRBV7-6 and TRBJ2-3; 12 nucleotides agree with TRBD2. V was clipped by 1 base and J by 2 bases; unmatched bases: 4. CDR1 and CDR2 (germline): SGHVS, FNYEAQ. The CDR3 has 17 amino acids. The CDR3 sequence: CASSLVASGGVTDTQYF. The CDR3 DNA reads as TGTGCCAGCAGCTTAGTCGCTAGCGGGGGGGTCACAGATACGCAGTATTTT.

This chain joins TRBV28 and TRBJ2-5, with D perhaps matching TRBD2 (6 bases). In germline, CDR1 is MDHEN, CDR2 SYDVKM. The CDR3 extends over 16 amino acids. Trimming took off 9 bases at V and 1 base at J, with 21 bases between the two ends. CDR3 nucleotide sequence: TGTGCCAGTTTCGGTGCGTGGGAGGAGCGCCAAGAGACCCAGTACTTC. It is translated as CASFGAWEERQETQYF.